The TCR beta chain described here comes from a study of T cell responses to AZD1222 COVID-19 vaccine. Study conclusions and caveats: The study found Spike-specific TCR breadth and depth rose after two AZD1222 doses.

This table comes from immunoSEQ multiplex PCR, and its TCRdb copy is limited to in-frame clones, with some not included. The sample has about 150,000 clones, less than 90% seen once; the top ten hold about 7%. In regard to this clone: Its target is not known.

V was pared by 3 bases and J by 7 bases, with 16 bases between. In germline, CDR1 is LNHDA, CDR2 SQIVND (reference sequence). The CDR3 length is 14 residues. The sequencing here drew on peripheral blood, taken after recovery from COVID-19. This receptor was identified in an adult who had recovered from COVID-19. This chain links TRBV19 with TRBJ2-7, with D unclear. The CDR3 region is CASSIEDGLWEQYF. The CDR3, as DNA: TGTGCCAGTAGTATTGAGGACGGTCTATGGGAGCAGTACTTC.